This passage covers 28 T cell receptor beta chains from one sample sequenced in a study of blood T cell repertoires in COVID-19. The assay was immunoSEQ multiplex PCR, and TCRdb's table has in-frame clones only and misses some. The sample yields fewer than 120,000 clones, around 90% seen once. The sequencing sample was made of peripheral blood. Source of these receptors: a woman in her 50s with acute or convalescent COVID-19.

The chain is built from TRBV10-3 and TRBJ1-5; D not resolved. Trimming shortened V by 3 bases and J by 4 bases, and 7 bases separated the two germline ends. There are 13 residues in the CDR3. CDR1 and CDR2 from the germline V gene are ENHRY and SYGVKD. CDR3 region: CAISEALNQPQHF. The CDR3 nucleotides read TGTGCCATCAGTGAAGCGCTTAATCAGCCCCAGCATTTT.

V is TRBV5-1 and J is TRBJ2-3, with 9 bases that match TRBD1. Per germline, CDR1 SGHRS and CDR2 YFSETQ. The V gene end was trimmed by 2 bases and the J gene end by 2 bases; junction bases not matched to a gene: 6. This CDR3 comprises 16 residues. The CDR3 sequence: CASSLLGQGSTDTQYF. The CDR3 DNA sequence: TGCGCCAGCAGCTTATTGGGACAGGGATCCACAGATACGCAGTATTTT.

The table lists this clone with a count of one. The rearrangement joins TRBV14 to TRBJ1-1; 7 bases fit TRBD1. Germline V gene lookup returns CDR1 SGHDN and CDR2 FVKESK. The CDR3 loop spans 18 amino acids. J was trimmed by 1 base and V by 1 base; bases with no gene match: 12. The CDR3 bases are TGTGCCAGCAGCCAAGTCGGCAGGGGGAACAAAAAGAACACTGAAGCTTTCTTT. Its protein product is CASSQVGRGNKKNTEAFF.

The chain links TRBV2 to TRBJ1-2; TRBD1 aligns across 10 bases. Losses at the gene ends were 7 bases for V and 11 bases for J; bases not matched to a gene: 13. This CDR3 comprises 14 residues. CDR1 and CDR2 from the germline V gene are SNHLY and FYNNEI. DNA for the CDR3: TGTGCCAGCACTAGGGACAGGGGCAACGATCGATACACCTTC. This gives the protein CASTRDRGNDRYTF.

This chain links TRBV11-3 with TRBJ2-7; D may be TRBD2 (5 bases). The germline gives CDR1 SGHNT, CDR2 YENEEA. The length of the CDR3 is 13 residues. V dropped 4 bases and J dropped 0 bases, with 7 bases sitting between them. The CDR3 sequence is CASSYSDSYEQYF. The CDR3 bases are TGTGCCAGCAGCTATAGCGACTCCTACGAGCAGTACTTC.

This clone was seen more than once but under ten times. This chain joins TRBV7-2 and TRBJ2-1, with 9 positions matching TRBD1. The CDR3 runs 15 residues. The germline V gene has CDR1 SGHTA and CDR2 FQGNSA. The V and J ends lost 5 bases and 9 bases, in that order; junction bases with no gene match: 11. The CDR3: CASSPGGTGRVEQFF. The CDR3 DNA sequence: TGTGCCAGCAGCCCAGGGGGGACAGGGAGGGTTGAGCAGTTCTTC.

The chain carries TRBV3-1 (or the pseudogene TRBV3-2) and TRBJ1-5, with D unclear. The length of the CDR3 is 15 residues. Trimming took 1 base from V and 6 from J, leaving 13 bases between them. Germline CDR1 LGHDT, CDR2 YNNKEL (reference sequence). CDR3 DNA sequence: TGTGCCAGCAGCCAAGGTGGCGGGAACAGTCAGCCCCAGCATTTT. Translated, it gives CASSQGGGNSQPQHF.

This clone was recorded once. CDR3 bases: TGTGCCAGCACCGAGGGACTAGCGGGAGACACCGGGGAGCTGTTTTTT. Its protein is CASTEGLAGDTGELFF. V and J are TRBV2 and TRBJ2-2, with 14 nucleotides matching TRBD2. Germline V gives CDR1 SNHLY, CDR2 FYNNEI. The CDR3 contains 16 residues. With 7 bases clipped from V and 3 bases from J, the junction kept 4 bases outside the gene matches.

This chain uses TRBV28 with TRBJ2-7; TRBD1 might be the D (6 bases). This CDR3 has 13 residues. Germline loops: CDR1 MDHEN, CDR2 SYDVKM. V was shortened by 8 bases and J by 2 bases, with 13 bases between the two germline ends. Written as DNA, the CDR3 is TGTGCCAGCGGAACAGGGTTAGCCTACGAGCAGTACTTC. Its protein product is CASGTGLAYEQYF.

This rearrangement joins TRBV28 to TRBJ2-1, with 9 bases identical to TRBD2. V lost 6 bases to trimming and J lost 4 bases; unmatched junction nucleotides: 10. The CDR3 has 16 amino acids. Germline V gene sequence: CDR1 MDHEN, CDR2 SYDVKM. The CDR3: CASSPGTSGWYNEQFF. For the CDR3, the DNA is TGTGCCAGCAGCCCCGGTACTAGCGGGTGGTACAATGAGCAGTTCTTC. Together with reference TRBV28 and TRBJ2-1, the CDR3 gives the full variable domain: DVKVTQSSRYLVKRTGEKVFLECVQDMDHENMFWYRQDPGLGLRLIYFSYDVKMKEKGDIPEGYSVSREKKERFSLILESASTNQTSMYLCASSPGTSGWYNEQFFGPGTRLTVL.

The chain has TRBV4-2 and TRBJ1-4, with 12 bases lining up with TRBD1. Germline V gives CDR1 LGHNA, CDR2 YNFKEQ. CDR3 length: 17 residues. V shed 0 bases, J shed 7 bases, and the junction held 6 bases outside the gene matches. CDR3 sequence: CASSQDLGQGAFEKLFF. The CDR3 region has the DNA TGTGCCAGCAGCCAAGATTTGGGACAGGGGGCGTTTGAAAAACTGTTTTTT.

This chain joins TRBV5-6 and TRBJ1-4; D is uncertain. This CDR3 region has 13 residues. Germline V gene lookup returns CDR1 SGHDT and CDR2 YYEEEE. V lost 2 bases and J lost 13, with 15 bases in between. CDR3 in DNA: TGTGCCAGCAGCTTTCGACGGCGAGGTGGACTGTTTTTT. Protein product: CASSFRRRGGLFF.

V is TRBV7-2 and J is TRBJ2-7; the match to TRBD1 covers 9 bases. CDR1 is SGHTA, CDR2 FQGNSA, per germline. This CDR3 has 12 residues. Trimming removed 11 bases from V and 4 bases from J; junction bases left unmatched: 6. CDR3 loop: CACGTGRYEQYF. The CDR3 bases are TGTGCCTGCGGGACAGGGAGGTACGAGCAGTACTTC.

This chain links TRBV6-5 with TRBJ1-1, with TRBD1 matching 9 bases. The V gene's germline CDR1 is MNHEY and CDR2 SVGAGI. The CDR3 has 15 residues. With V trimmed by 5 bases and J by 4 bases, 8 bases remained unmatched. CDR3 sequence reads: CASSPRDRAPTEAFF. The CDR3 nucleotides read TGTGCCAGCAGTCCTAGGGACAGGGCTCCCACTGAAGCTTTCTTT.

This chain connects TRBV20-1 to TRBJ1-2; tentative D call: TRBD1 (6 bases). Looked up from germline, CDR1 is DFQATT and CDR2 is SNEGSKA (reference sequence). The CDR3 runs 11 residues. The CDR3 bases are TGCAGGGCACAGGGACACTATGGCTACACCTTC. Its translation: CRAQGHYGYTF.

The CDR3 protein is CASSSRQGAMHEQYF. For the CDR3, the DNA is TGTGCCAGCAGCTCCAGACAGGGGGCGATGCACGAGCAGTACTTC. V gene TRBV7-9 combines with J gene TRBJ2-7; TRBD1 matches at 10 bases. This CDR3 is built from 15 residues. The germline V gene encodes CDR1 SEHNR and CDR2 FQNEAQ (reference sequence). The ends lost 4 bases at V and 5 bases at J; junction bases unmatched: 8.

The chain recombines TRBV10-2 with TRBJ2-2, with 11 nucleotides matching TRBD2. The CDR3 is 16 amino acids. J gave up 5 bases and V 5 bases, and 7 bases lay outside the gene matches. Per the germline V gene, CDR1 is WSHSY and CDR2 is SAAADI. CDR3 bases: TGCGCCAGCAGTTCGAGACGGACTAGCGGGACCGGGGAGCTGTTTTTT. This encodes CASSSRRTSGTGELFF.

V gene TRBV7-9 combines with J gene TRBJ1-2; D remains ambiguous. The CDR3 length is 15 residues. V was cut by 5 bases and J by 4 bases, with 17 bases left in between. Germline CDR1 reads SEHNR; CDR2 reads FQNEAQ (reference sequence). The DNA for the CDR3 is TGTGCCAGCAGCCCCCCTGGTCTTAGTAGCTATGGCTACACCTTC. Protein sequence: CASSPPGLSSYGYTF.

The chain recombines TRBV2 with TRBJ1-2, with 12 bases fitting TRBD1. Germline V gene sequence: CDR1 SNHLY, CDR2 FYNNEI. The CDR3 spans 15 residues. The junction had 8 bases not matched to a gene; V was cut back by 6 bases and J by 6 bases. The DNA of the CDR3 is TGTGCCAGCAGCTCCGGGACAGGGGGCTTCCATGGCTACACCTTC. This encodes CASSSGTGGFHGYTF.

This clone was found once. The V call is TRBV19, the J call TRBJ2-1; 11 bases map to TRBD2. J was trimmed by 0 bases and V by 5 bases; bases with no gene match: 12. The germline CDR1 and CDR2 sequences are LNHDA and SQIVND (reference sequence). The CDR3 loop spans 19 amino acids. CDR3 sequence (DNA): TGTGCCAGTAGTCCTCACCCCGTTACTAGCGGGAGCTCCTACAATGAGCAGTTCTTC. It translates to CASSPHPVTSGSSYNEQFF. Based on the CDR3 plus reference TRBV19 and TRBJ2-1, the full variable domain is DGGITQSPKYLFRKEGQNVTLSCEQNLNHDAMYWYRQDPGQGLRLIYYSQIVNDFQKGDIAEGYSVSREKKESFPLTVTSAQKNPTAFYLCASSPHPVTSGSSYNEQFFGPGTRLTVL.

In this sample, this clone turned up once. The J gene is TRBJ2-1, the V gene TRBV29-1, with 8 bases matching TRBD2. The CDR3 length is 13 residues. Germline CDR1 reads SQVTM; CDR2 reads ANQGSEA. CDR3 protein: CRAGTSSYNEQFF. The DNA of the CDR3 is TGCAGAGCCGGGACTAGCTCCTACAATGAGCAGTTCTTC.

The rearrangement joins TRBV3-1 (or the pseudogene TRBV3-2) to TRBJ2-2; TRBD2 aligns across 9 bases. The V segment lost 0 bases and the J segment 6 bases; nucleotides outside the gene matches: 8. The germline V gene has CDR1 LGHDT and CDR2 YNNKEL (reference sequence). This CDR3 has 17 amino acids. CDR3 DNA: TGTGCCAGCAGCCAAGAAAGAGTAGCGGGAGAGGCCGGGGAGCTGTTTTTT. It specifies CASSQERVAGEAGELFF.

The chain employs TRBV10-2 and TRBJ2-3, with D unclear. Looked up from germline, CDR1 is WSHSY and CDR2 is SAAADI. The CDR3 contains 11 residues. The V and J ends lost 5 bases and 4 bases respectively, with 4 bases between them. CDR3 protein: CASSHSDTQYF. The CDR3 DNA reads as TGCGCCAGCAGTCATTCAGATACGCAGTATTTT.

This rearrangement joins TRBV7-8 to TRBJ2-1; 7 bases are shared with TRBD2. CDR1 is SGHVS, CDR2 FQNEAQ, per germline. The CDR3 loop spans 13 amino acids. Trimming removed 5 bases from V and 4 bases from J; junction bases left unmatched: 2. CDR3 nucleotides: TGTGCCAGCAGCACGGGACTATACAATGAGCAGTTCTTC. This sequence encodes CASSTGLYNEQFF.

This chain joins TRBV19 and TRBJ1-2; D is unresolved. The V gene lost 5 bases and the J gene lost 4 bases, with 14 bases spanning the gap. This CDR3 contains 14 residues. Per germline, CDR1 LNHDA and CDR2 SQIVND (reference sequence). CDR3 nucleotides: TGTGCCAGTAGTCCGCGGACTGGAAGCTATGGCTACACCTTC. Encoded protein: CASSPRTGSYGYTF.

A note on this clone: This sample also contains other DNA sequences that code for the same CDR3. CDR3 in amino acids: CAWSVSETQYF. In DNA form, the CDR3 reads TGTGCCTGGAGTGTCAGTGAGACCCAGTACTTC. The chain uses TRBV30 and TRBJ2-5; D unclear. Germline lookup yields CDR1 GTSNPN and CDR2 SVGIG (reference sequence). This CDR3 contains 11 residues. V gave up 0 bases and J gave up 5 bases, with 4 bases separating them.

The chain is built from TRBV18 and TRBJ2-3, with a possible D match to TRBD2 (5 bases). Germline V gives CDR1 KGHSH, CDR2 LQKENI. CDR3 length: 17 amino acids. Deletions cut 0 bases from V and 3 bases from J, with 16 bases between. CDR3 in DNA: TGTGCCAGCTCACCACCCTCCCCCGGGATTGTTACAGATACGCAGTATTTT. Its translation is CASSPPSPGIVTDTQYF.

This clone was counted only a few times. The J gene is TRBJ2-1, the V gene TRBV27; D is possibly TRBD2 (5 bases). Deletions cut 7 bases from V and 7 bases from J, with 20 bases between. The length of the CDR3 is 15 residues. Germline V gives CDR1 MNHEY, CDR2 SMNVEV (reference sequence). CDR3 region: CASTKIAGRGNEQFF. CDR3 in DNA: TGTGCCAGCACCAAAATAGCTGGTCGCGGGAATGAGCAGTTCTTC.